Below are 9 T cell receptor beta chains sequenced from a single sample in a study of CD8+ T cells in alopecia areata. Noted treatment: oral pan-JAK inhibitor, 5-10 mg twice daily. cDNA reverse transcribed from extracted RNA served as the sequencing template. TCRdb's copy holds only in-frame clones and misses some; the assay was immunoSEQ multiplex PCR. The sample has 200,000 or so clones, nearly 60% seen once. The sample here was CD4+ T cells sorted from blood, taken at week 24, from a patient treated with tofacitinib. The receptors come from a human donor with alopecia areata.

This clone has only one observation. This chain joins TRBV5-4 and TRBJ2-3; 14 bases agree with TRBD2. The CDR3 spans 16 residues. V lost 5 bases and J lost 1; bases outside the gene matches: 3. From germline, CDR1 is SGHNT and CDR2 YYREEE (reference sequence). The CDR3 DNA reads TGTGCCAGCAGTTCGGGACTAGCGGGAGGCACAGATACGCAGTATTTT. Protein sequence: CASSSGLAGGTDTQYF.

About this clone itself: The junction shows a germline mismatch at one end, possibly a read error. This chain links TRBV7-2 with TRBJ2-7, with 9 bases identical to TRBD1. The CDR3 runs to 12 residues. CDR1 is SGHTA, CDR2 FQGNSA, per germline. The DNA of the CDR3 is TGTGCCAGCAGCTCTCGACAGGGGGTAGCCGTATTC. Protein sequence: CASSSRQGVAVF.

The chain is built from TRBV4-1 and TRBJ1-3; 7 bases fit TRBD1. Germline assignment: CDR1 MGHRA and CDR2 YSYEKL. The CDR3 totals 15 residues. After removal of 8 bases from V and 3 bases from J, the junction contained 10 bases not matched to a gene. This chain's CDR3 is CASRAQGSGGNTIYF. DNA of the CDR3: TGCGCCAGCCGCGCACAGGGGAGCGGTGGAAACACCATATATTTT.

This clone was counted a few times. The rearrangement uses TRBV5-6 and TRBJ2-3, with 8 bases fitting TRBD2. J gave up 0 bases and V 4 bases, and 4 bases lay outside the gene matches. Germline CDR1 is SGHDT and CDR2 is YYEEEE. The CDR3 spans 15 residues. The CDR3 DNA reads TGTGCCAGCAGCCGCGGGAGGACTAGCACAGATACGCAGTATTTT. Its protein is CASSRGRTSTDTQYF.

This clone was picked up a small number of times. This chain uses TRBV7-2 with TRBJ1-3; 8 bases are a match to TRBD1. The CDR3 is 16 residues long. CDR1 is SGHTA, CDR2 FQGNSA, per germline. After removal of 5 bases from V and 0 bases from J, the junction contained 6 bases not matched to a gene. The CDR3 DNA follows: TGTGCCAGCAGCAATAGACAGGGGAGCTCTGGAAACACCATATATTTT. As protein: CASSNRQGSSGNTIYF.

This rearrangement joins TRBV4-1 to TRBJ1-2; D is uncertain. CDR1 is MGHRA, CDR2 YSYEKL, per germline. This CDR3 comprises 17 residues. V shed 6 bases and J shed 8 bases, with 28 bases lying between them. The CDR3 DNA sequence: TGCGCCAGCAGGTCCCTCATCTTAGGCATCCGGCGTGGGGGCTACACCTTC. It specifies CASRSLILGIRRGGYTF.

The chain uses TRBV6-1 and TRBJ2-5; no definite D call. V dropped 6 bases and J dropped 5 bases, with 10 bases sitting between them. The germline V gene has CDR1 MNHNS and CDR2 SASEGT. CDR3 size: 12 residues. CDR3 loop: CASRVVAETQYF. In nucleotides, the CDR3 is TGTGCCAGCAGAGTGGTGGCGGAGACCCAGTACTTC.

This clone was observed a handful of times. The chain couples TRBV29-1 to TRBJ2-5, with D tentatively TRBD1 or TRBD2 (6 bases each). CDR1 is SQVTM, CDR2 ANQGSEA, per germline. The V gene lost 4 bases and the J gene lost 4 bases, with 10 bases spanning the gap. The CDR3 sequence is 12 residues long. The DNA for the CDR3 is TGCAGCGTTGCGAAGGGGGGAGAGACCCAGTACTTC. This codes for CSVAKGGETQYF.

This clone has only a few counts. This chain connects TRBV9 to TRBJ2-5; D unresolved. CDR3 length equals 13 residues. V lost 3 bases, J lost 0 bases, and 6 bases lay in between. Germline V gene lookup returns CDR1 SGDLS and CDR2 YYNGEE. As DNA, the CDR3 is TGTGCCAGCAGCGCCAGTCACCAAGAGACCCAGTACTTC. Residues: CASSASHQETQYF.